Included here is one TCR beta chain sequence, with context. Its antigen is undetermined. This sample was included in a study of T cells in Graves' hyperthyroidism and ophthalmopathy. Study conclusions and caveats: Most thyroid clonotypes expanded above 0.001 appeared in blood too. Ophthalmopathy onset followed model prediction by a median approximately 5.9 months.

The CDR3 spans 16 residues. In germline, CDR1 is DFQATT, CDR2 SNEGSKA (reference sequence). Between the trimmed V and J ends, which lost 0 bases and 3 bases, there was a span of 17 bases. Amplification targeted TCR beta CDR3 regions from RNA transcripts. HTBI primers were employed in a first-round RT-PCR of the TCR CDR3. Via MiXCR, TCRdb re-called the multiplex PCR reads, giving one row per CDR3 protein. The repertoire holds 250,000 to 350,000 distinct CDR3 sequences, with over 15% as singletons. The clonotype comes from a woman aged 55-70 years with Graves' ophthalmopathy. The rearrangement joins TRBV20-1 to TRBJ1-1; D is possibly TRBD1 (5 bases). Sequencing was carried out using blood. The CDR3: CSARDSQGAVDTEAFF. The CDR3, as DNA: TGCAGTGCTAGAGATTCCCAAGGGGCGGTCGACACTGAAGCTTTCTTT.